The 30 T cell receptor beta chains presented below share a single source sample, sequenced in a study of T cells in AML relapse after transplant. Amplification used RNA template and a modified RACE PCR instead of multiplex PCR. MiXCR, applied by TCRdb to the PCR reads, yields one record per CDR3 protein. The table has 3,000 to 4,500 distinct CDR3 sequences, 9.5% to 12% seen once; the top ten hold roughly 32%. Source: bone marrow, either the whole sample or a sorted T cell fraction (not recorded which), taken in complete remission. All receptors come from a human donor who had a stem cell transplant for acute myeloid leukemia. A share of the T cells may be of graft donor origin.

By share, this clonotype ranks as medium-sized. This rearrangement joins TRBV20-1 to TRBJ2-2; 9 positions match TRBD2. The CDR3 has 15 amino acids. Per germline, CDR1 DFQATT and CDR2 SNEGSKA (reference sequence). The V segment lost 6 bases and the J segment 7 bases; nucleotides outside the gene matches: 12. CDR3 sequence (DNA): TGCAGTGCACCCTCGCGGGGGGGCACTGACGGGGAGCTGTTTTTT. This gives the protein CSAPSRGGTDGELFF.

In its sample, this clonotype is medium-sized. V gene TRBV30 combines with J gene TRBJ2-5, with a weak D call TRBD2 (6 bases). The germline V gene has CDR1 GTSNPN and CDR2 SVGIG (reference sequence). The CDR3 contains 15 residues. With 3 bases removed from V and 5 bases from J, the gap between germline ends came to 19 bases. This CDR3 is CAWSPRGTSRETQYF. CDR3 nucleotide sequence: TGTGCCTGGAGCCCTCGGGGGACCAGCCGGGAGACCCAGTACTTC. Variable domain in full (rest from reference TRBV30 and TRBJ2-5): SQTIHQWPATLVQPVGSPLSLECTVEGTSNPNLYWYRQAAGRGLQLLFYSVGIGQISSEVPQNLSASRPQDRQFILSSKKLLLSDSGFYLCAWSPRGTSRETQYFGPGTRLLVL.

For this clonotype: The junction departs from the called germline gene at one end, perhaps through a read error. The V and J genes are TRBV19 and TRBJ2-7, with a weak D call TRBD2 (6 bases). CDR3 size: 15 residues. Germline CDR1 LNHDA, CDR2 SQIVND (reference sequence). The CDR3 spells CVSSNGGTAIRKQYF. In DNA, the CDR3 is TGTGTCAGTAGTAATGGGGGGACGGCGATCCGCAAGCAGTACTTC.

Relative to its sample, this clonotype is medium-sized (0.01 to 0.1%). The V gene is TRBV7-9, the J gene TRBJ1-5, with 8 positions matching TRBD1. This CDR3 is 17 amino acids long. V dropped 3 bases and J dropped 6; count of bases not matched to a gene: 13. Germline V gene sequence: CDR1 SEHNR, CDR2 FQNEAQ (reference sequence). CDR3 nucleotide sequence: TGTGCCAGCAGCTTTCCAGAGGCACAGGGGGGGATTCAGCCCCAGCATTTT. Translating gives CASSFPEAQGGIQPQHF.

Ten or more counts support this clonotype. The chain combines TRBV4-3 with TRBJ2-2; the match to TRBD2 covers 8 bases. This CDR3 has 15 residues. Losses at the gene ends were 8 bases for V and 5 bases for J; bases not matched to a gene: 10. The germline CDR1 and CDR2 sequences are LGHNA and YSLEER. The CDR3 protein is CASATTSVGTGELFF. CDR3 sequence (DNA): TGCGCCAGCGCGACGACTAGCGTAGGGACCGGGGAGCTGTTTTTT.

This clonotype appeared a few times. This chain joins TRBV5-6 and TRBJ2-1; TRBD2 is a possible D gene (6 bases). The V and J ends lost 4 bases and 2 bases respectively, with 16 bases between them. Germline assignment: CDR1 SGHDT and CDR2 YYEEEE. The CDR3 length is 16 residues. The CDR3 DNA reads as TGTGCCAGCAGCCCGGGACTCGTTCTCGCCTACAATGAGCAGTTCTTC. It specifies CASSPGLVLAYNEQFF.

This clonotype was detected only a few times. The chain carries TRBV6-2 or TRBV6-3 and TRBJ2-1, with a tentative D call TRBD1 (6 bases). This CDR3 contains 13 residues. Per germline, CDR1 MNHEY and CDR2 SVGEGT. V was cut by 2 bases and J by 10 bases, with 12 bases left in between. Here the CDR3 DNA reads TGTGCCAGCAGTTACATGGGGGCCGGGGAGCAGTTCTTC. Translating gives CASSYMGAGEQFF.

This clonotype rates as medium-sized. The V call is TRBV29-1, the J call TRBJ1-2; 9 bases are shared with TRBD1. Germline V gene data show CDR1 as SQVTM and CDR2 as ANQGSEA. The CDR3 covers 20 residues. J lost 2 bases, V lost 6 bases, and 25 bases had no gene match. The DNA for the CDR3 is TGCAGCGTCGGAGATTCTCCGGGACAGGGAGTTCTTTCTCGCAACTATGGCTACACCTTC. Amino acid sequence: CSVGDSPGQGVLSRNYGYTF.

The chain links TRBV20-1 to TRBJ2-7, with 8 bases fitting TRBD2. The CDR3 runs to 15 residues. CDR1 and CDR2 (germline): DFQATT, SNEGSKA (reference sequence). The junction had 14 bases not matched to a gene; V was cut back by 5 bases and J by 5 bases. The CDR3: CSASPQRGGSDEQYF. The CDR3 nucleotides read TGCAGTGCTTCCCCTCAACGGGGGGGGTCTGACGAGCAGTACTTC.

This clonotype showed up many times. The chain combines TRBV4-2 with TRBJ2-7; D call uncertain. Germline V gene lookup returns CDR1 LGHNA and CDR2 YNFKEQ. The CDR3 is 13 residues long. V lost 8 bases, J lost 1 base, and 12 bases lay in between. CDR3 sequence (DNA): TGTGCCAGCGCCTCCCCGATTTCCTACGAGCAGTACTTC. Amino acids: CASASPISYEQYF.

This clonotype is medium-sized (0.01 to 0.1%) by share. The CDR3 nucleotides are TGTGCCAGCAGTGACCGCTTGAGGGTGGAGACCCAGTACTTC. This sequence encodes CASSDRLRVETQYF. The chain is built from TRBV6-1 and TRBJ2-5; D may be TRBD2 (5 bases). In germline, CDR1 is MNHNS, CDR2 SASEGT. V lost 3 bases and J 5 bases, leaving 13 bases between the germline ends. The CDR3 extends over 14 amino acids.

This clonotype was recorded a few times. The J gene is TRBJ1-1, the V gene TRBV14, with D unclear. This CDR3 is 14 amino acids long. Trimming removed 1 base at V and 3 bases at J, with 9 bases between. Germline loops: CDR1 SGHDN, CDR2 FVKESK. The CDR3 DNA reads TGTGCCAGCAGCCAAGTTCGCGGAGACACTGAAGCTTTCTTT. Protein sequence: CASSQVRGDTEAFF.

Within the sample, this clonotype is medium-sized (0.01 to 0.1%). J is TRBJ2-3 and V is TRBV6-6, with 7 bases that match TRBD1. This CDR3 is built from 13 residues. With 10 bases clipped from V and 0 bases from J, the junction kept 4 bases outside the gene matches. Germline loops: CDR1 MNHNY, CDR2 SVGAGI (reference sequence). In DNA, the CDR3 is TGTGCCACCAAGGGGGCAAGCACAGATACGCAGTATTTT. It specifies CATKGASTDTQYF.

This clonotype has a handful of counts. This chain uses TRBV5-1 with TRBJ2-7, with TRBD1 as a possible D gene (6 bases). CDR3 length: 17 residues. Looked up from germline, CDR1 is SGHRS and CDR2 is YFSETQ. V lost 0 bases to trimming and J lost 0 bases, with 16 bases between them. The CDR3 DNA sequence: TGCGCCAGCAGCTTGGGACCGGGACAAGGTATCTCCTACGAGCAGTACTTC. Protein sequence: CASSLGPGQGISYEQYF.

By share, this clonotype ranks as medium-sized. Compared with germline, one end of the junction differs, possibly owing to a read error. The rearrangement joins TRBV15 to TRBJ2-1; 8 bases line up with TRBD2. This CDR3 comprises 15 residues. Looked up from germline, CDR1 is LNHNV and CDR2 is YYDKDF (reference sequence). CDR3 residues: CATSREGLATNEQFF. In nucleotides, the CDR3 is TGTGCCACCAGCCGAGAAGGACTAGCAACCAATGAGCAGTTCTTC.

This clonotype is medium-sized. The DNA for the CDR3 is TGTGCCAGCAGTGAATGGGGGGGCAATGAGCAGTTCTTC. Amino acids: CASSEWGGNEQFF. The chain employs TRBV2 and TRBJ2-1, with 7 bases fitting TRBD2. Germline loops: CDR1 SNHLY, CDR2 FYNNEI. The ends lost 2 bases at V and 6 bases at J; junction bases unmatched: 1. The CDR3 runs to 13 residues. The whole variable domain, filled in from reference TRBV2 and TRBJ2-1, reads EPEVTQTPSHQVTQMGQEVILRCVPISNHLYFYWYRQILGQKVEFLVSFYNNEISEKSEIFDDQFSVERPDGSNFTLKIRSTKLEDSAMYFCASSEWGGNEQFFGPGTRLTVL.

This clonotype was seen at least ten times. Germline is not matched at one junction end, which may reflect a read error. CDR3 in DNA: TGCGCCGGCAGCCAGCGACAGACCATGAACACTGAAGCTTTCTTT. Translation: CAGSQRQTMNTEAFF. The chain joins TRBV4-3 to TRBJ1-1, with D perhaps TRBD1 (5 bases). Per the germline V gene, CDR1 is LGHNA and CDR2 is YSLEER. The CDR3 loop spans 15 amino acids.

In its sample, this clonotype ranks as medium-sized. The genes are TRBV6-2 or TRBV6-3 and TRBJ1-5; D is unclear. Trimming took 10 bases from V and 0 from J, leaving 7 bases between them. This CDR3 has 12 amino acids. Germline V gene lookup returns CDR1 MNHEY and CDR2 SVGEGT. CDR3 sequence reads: CAIRGSNQPQHF. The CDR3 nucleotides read TGTGCCATACGGGGTAGCAATCAGCCCCAGCATTTT.

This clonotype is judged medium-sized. The CDR3 DNA sequence: TGTGCCAGCAGCTTAAATCCCAACACAGATACGCAGTATTTT. This sequence encodes CASSLNPNTDTQYF. This chain joins TRBV7-2 and TRBJ2-3, with unresolved D. CDR3 length: 14 residues. The V gene's germline CDR1 is SGHTA and CDR2 FQGNSA. The V and J ends lost 2 bases and 2 bases respectively, with 8 bases between them.

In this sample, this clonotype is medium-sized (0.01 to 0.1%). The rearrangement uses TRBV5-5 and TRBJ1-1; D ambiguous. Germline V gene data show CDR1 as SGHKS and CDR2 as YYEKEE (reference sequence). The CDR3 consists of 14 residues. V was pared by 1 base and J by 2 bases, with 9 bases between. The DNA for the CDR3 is TGTGCCAGCAGCTTGTGGGGTCAAAACACTGAAGCTTTCTTT. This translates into CASSLWGQNTEAFF.

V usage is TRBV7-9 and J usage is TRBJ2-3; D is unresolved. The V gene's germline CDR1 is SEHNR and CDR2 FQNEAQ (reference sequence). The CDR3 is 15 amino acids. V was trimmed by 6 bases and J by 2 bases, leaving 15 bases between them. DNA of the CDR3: TGTGCCAGCAGTCCCGTGGTGCAGACCACAGATACGCAGTATTTT. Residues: CASSPVVQTTDTQYF.

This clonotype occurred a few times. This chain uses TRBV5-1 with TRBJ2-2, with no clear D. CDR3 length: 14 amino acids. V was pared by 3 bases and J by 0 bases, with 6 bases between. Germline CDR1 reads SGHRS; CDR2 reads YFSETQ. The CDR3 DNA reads TGCGCCAGCAGCTGGGAAACGAACACCGGGGAGCTGTTTTTT. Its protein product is CASSWETNTGELFF.

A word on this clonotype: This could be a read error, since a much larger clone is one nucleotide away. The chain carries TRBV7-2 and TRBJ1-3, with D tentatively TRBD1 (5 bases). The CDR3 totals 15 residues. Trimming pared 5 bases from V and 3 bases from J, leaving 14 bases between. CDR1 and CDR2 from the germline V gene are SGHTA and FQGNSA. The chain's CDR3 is CASSVGRSYGNTIYF. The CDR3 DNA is TGTGCCAGCAGCGTGGGACGGAGTTATGGAAACACCATATATTTT. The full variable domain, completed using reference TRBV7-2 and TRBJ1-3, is GAGVSQSPSNKVTEKGKDVELRCDPISGHTALYWYRQSLGQGLEFLIYFQGNSAPDKSGLPSDRFSAERTGGSVSTLTIQRTQQEDSAVYLCASSVGRSYGNTIYFGEGSWLTVV.

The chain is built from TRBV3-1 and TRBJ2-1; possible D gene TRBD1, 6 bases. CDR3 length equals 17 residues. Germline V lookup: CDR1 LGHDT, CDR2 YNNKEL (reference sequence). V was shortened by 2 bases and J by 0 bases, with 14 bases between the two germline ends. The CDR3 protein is CASSQYTGFSSYNEQFF. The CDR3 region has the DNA TGTGCCAGCAGCCAATATACAGGGTTCTCCTCCTACAATGAGCAGTTCTTC.

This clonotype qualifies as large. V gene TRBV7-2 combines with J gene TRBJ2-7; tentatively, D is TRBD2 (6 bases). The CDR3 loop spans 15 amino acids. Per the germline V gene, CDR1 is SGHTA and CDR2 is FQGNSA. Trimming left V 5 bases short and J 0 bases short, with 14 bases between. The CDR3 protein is CASSLGGIFSYEQYF. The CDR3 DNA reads TGTGCCAGCAGCCTTGGGGGGATTTTCTCCTACGAGCAGTACTTC.

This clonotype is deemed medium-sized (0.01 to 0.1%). The CDR3, as DNA: TGTGCCACCGAGGACAGGGCCGGCTACACCTTC. This translates into CATEDRAGYTF. This chain uses TRBV12-3 or TRBV12-4 with TRBJ1-2; TRBD1 aligns across 8 bases. This CDR3 spans 11 amino acids. V was pared by 10 bases and J by 8 bases, with 6 bases of the junction left unmatched.

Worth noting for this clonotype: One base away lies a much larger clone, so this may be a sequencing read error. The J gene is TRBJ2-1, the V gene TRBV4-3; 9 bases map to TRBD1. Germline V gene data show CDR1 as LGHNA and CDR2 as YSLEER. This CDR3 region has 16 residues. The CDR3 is CAGSQDGTGYYNEQFF. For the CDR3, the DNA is TGCGCCGGCAGCCAAGATGGGACAGGGTACTACAATGAGCAGTTCTTC.

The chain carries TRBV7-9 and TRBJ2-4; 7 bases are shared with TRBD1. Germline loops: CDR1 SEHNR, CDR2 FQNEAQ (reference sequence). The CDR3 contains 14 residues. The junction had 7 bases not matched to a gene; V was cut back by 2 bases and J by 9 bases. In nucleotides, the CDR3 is TGTGCCAGCAGCTTACTGGGACAGTCGGCCATTCAGTACTTC. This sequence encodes CASSLLGQSAIQYF.

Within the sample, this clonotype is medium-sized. The CDR3 nucleotides read TGCGCCAGCAGCTTGCAGGGGGCCTATGGCTACACCTTC. Amino acids: CASSLQGAYGYTF. This sequence joins TRBV5-1 and TRBJ1-2, with 8 bases aligning to TRBD1. Germline values: CDR1 SGHRS, CDR2 YFSETQ. The trim removed 1 base at V and 4 bases at J, leaving 0 bases unmatched. This CDR3 has 13 amino acids. The full variable domain, completed using reference TRBV5-1 and TRBJ1-2, is KAGVTQTPRYLIKTRGQQVTLSCSPISGHRSVSWYQQTPGQGLQFLFEYFSETQRNKGNFPGRFSGRQFSNSRSEMNVSTLELGDSALYLCASSLQGAYGYTFGSGTRLTVV.

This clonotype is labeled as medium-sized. The CDR3 DNA reads as TGTGCCAGCAGCTTGGCCTTCGACTTAATCTACAATGAGCAGTTCTTC. Its translation: CASSLAFDLIYNEQFF. V gene TRBV5-6 combines with J gene TRBJ2-1, with unresolved D. CDR3 length: 16 residues. V was cut by 0 bases and J by 3 bases, with 13 bases left in between. Germline loops: CDR1 SGHDT, CDR2 YYEEEE.